This T cell receptor (beta chain) appears in the sequencing data of a study of blood T cell repertoires in COVID-19. This table comes from immunoSEQ multiplex PCR, and its TCRdb copy is limited to in-frame clones, with some not included. This table holds over 65,000 clones, around 90% found once. CDR3 length: 15 amino acids. CDR1 is PRHDT, CDR2 FYEKMQ, per germline (reference sequence). V dropped 4 bases and J dropped 5; count of bases not matched to a gene: 9. The TCR was taken from a human donor in a cohort sampled during active COVID-19. This chain links TRBV13 with TRBJ2-7, with 9 nucleotides matching TRBD1. Material: peripheral blood. CDR3 DNA sequence: TGTGCCAGCAGCTCCTCCGGGACAGGGTATAACGAGCAGTACTTC. It yields the protein CASSSSGTGYNEQYF.